The clone carrying this T cell receptor beta chain appeared a few times. This record comes from a study of T cells after yellow fever vaccination. TCRdb used MiXCR to reprocess the 5' RACE reads, holding one entry per CDR3 protein. The sample has some 560,000 distinct CDR3 sequences; about a sixth are singletons. This sequence originates from a man between 18 and 35 years old who received the YFV17D yellow fever vaccine. This specimen consisted of PBMCs, obtained 5 days after the first yellow fever vaccination.

The CDR3 region is CSARAGGYTF. The CDR3 DNA sequence: TGCAGTGCTAGAGCCGGGGGCTACACCTTC. This chain uses TRBV20-1 with TRBJ1-2, with D unresolved. V lost 1 base to trimming and J lost 8 bases, with 5 bases between them. The germline gives CDR1 DFQATT, CDR2 SNEGSKA (reference sequence). The CDR3 has 10 residues.